This paragraph covers one T cell receptor beta chain sequence. The sample originates from a study of blood T cell repertoires in COVID-19. Study overall: There were acute and convalescent COVID-19 samples, and they came from the United States, Italy and Spain.

V shed 3 bases and J shed 8 bases, with 13 bases lying between them. The CDR3 covers 14 residues. Germline V gene sequence: CDR1 LGHNT, CDR2 FRNRAP. Methods used by the authors: Estimates of nucleated cell counts were drawn from the amplification of reference gene primers. Data came from immunoSEQ multiplex PCR; TCRdb stores just in-frame clones and leaves some out. That table gives V, J and clone size, and the DNA gave D and trimming. The sample includes some 380,000 clones, roughly 80% of them seen just once. The chain is built from TRBV12-5 and TRBJ1-4; D might be TRBD1 (5 bases). This receptor was obtained from a human donor with acute or convalescent COVID-19. The donor label of this sample is uncertain. What was sequenced was peripheral blood. CDR3 in DNA: TGTGCTAGTGGTTTTTCAGGGTCGAGAGAAAAACTGTTTTTT. It specifies CASGFSGSREKLFF. The full variable domain, with the rest looked up from reference TRBV12-5 and TRBJ1-4, is DARVTQTPRHKVTEMGQEVTMRCQPILGHNTVFWYRQTMMQGLELLAYFRNRAPLDDSGMPKDRFSAEMPDATLATLKIQPSEPRDSAVYFCASGFSGSREKLFFGSGTQLSVL.